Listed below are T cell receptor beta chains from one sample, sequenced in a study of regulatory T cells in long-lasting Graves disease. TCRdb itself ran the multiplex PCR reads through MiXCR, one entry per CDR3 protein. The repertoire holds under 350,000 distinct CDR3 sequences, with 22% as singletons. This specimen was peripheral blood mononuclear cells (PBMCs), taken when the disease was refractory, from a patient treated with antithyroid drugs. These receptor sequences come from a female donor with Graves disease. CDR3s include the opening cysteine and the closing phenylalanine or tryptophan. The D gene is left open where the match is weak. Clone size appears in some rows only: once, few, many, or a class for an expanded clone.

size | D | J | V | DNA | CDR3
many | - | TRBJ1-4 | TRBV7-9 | TGTGCCAGCAGCGAGATCGGGGGTGCTAATGAAAAACTGTTTTTT | CASSEIGGANEKLFF
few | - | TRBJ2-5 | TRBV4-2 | TGTGCCAGCAGCCAAGGGCTAGCTGAGACCCAGTACTTC | CASSQGLAETQYF
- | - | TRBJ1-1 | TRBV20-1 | TGCAGTGCTAGAGCCTCGCGGACAGACGTCTTTTCAGCTTTCTTT | CSARASRTDVFSAFF
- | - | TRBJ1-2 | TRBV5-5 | TGTGCCAGCAGCTTGGGAATGGTGAACTATGGCTACACCTTC | CASSLGMVNYGYTF
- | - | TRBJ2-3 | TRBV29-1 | TGCAGCGGGGCGGGACAGCGCACAGATACGCAGTATTTT | CSGAGQRTDTQYF
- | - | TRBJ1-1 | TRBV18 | TGTGCCAGCTCACCATCGGAGGGTTTCGCGGGCGGCACTGAAGCTTTCTTT | CASSPSEGFAGGTEAFF
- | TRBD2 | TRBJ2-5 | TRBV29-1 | TGCAGCGTGGCTACTAGCGGCCTGTACCAAGAGACCCAGTACTTC | CSVATSGLYQETQYF
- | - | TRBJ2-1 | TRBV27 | TGTGCCAGCAGTTCACATAGGTACAATGAGCAGTTCTTC | CASSSHRYNEQFF
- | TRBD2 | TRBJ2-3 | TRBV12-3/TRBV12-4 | TGTGCCAGCTCGGGACTAGGTGCAGATACGCAGTATTTT | CASSGLGADTQYF
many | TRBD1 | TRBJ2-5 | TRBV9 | TGTGCCAGCAGTTCACGGGACAGCCAAGAGACCCAGTACTTC | CASSSRDSQETQYF
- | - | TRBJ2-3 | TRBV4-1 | TGCGCCAGCAGCCAAGATCTGGTCACAGATACGCAGTATTTT | CASSQDLVTDTQYF
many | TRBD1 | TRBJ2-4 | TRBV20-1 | TGCAGTGCTACAGGACAGGGAAATCTAGCCAAAAACATTCAGTACTTC | CSATGQGNLAKNIQYF
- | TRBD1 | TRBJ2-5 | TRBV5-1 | TGCGCCAGCAGCTTTCGCCGGGACAGCCAAGAGACCCAGTACTTC | CASSFRRDSQETQYF
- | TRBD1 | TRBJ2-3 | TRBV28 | TGTGCCAGCACAGCCGGGACAGACCCAGACCCTAGCACAGATACGCAGTATTTT | CASTAGTDPDPSTDTQYF
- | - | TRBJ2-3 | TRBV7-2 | TGTGCCAGCAGCTTAGAGACTAGACCTGGAGATACGCAGTATTTT | CASSLETRPGDTQYF
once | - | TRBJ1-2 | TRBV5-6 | TGTGCCAGCAGCTCACGGACCCTCGGTAGTGCATATGGCTACACCTTC | CASSSRTLGSAYGYTF
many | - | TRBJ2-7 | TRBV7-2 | TGTGCCAGCAGCTTAGAGGCTAGTCGGGGCGAGCAGTACTTC | CASSLEASRGEQYF
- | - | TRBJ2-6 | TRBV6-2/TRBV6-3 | TGTGCCAGCAGAACCCGACAGGAGCATATCTCTGGGGCCAACGTCCTGACTTTC | CASRTRQEHISGANVLTF
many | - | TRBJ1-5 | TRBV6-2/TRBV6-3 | TGTGCCAGCAGTTACTCCATGCTACAGGGAAATCAGCCCCAGCATTTT | CASSYSMLQGNQPQHF
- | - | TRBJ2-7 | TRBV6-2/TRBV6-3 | TGTGCCAGCAGTACCAGGGAACGCGAGCAGTACTTC | CASSTREREQYF
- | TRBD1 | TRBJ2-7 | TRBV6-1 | TGTGCCAGCAGTGAGTTGCCGGGACAGGGGTTGGAAGAGCAGTACTTC | CASSELPGQGLEEQYF
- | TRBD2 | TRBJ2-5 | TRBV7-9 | TGTGCCAGCAGCTTAGGGGGACTAGCGGTAACAGAGACCCAGTACTTC | CASSLGGLAVTETQYF
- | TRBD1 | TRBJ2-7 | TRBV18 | TGTGCCAGCCCACCAACAGGGGACTACGAGCAGTACTTC | CASPPTGDYEQYF
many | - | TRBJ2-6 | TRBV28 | TGTGCCAGCAGGGGGCACTTAGGGGCCAACGTCCTGACTTTC | CASRGHLGANVLTF
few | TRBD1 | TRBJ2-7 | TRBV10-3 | TGTGCCATCAGTGTAACCGGGACAGGGGGCGAGCAGTACTTC | CAISVTGTGGEQYF
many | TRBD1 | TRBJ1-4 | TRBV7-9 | TGTGCCAGCAGCCCCGACAGGGAATTTAGTGAAAAACTGTTTTTT | CASSPDREFSEKLFF
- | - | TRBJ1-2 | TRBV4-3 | TGCGCCAGCAGCCAAGATCCGATTCGCGTGGGGAGCTATGGCTACACCTTC | CASSQDPIRVGSYGYTF
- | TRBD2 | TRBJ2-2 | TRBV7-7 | TGTGCTAGCAGCCCCATAGCGGGACCAAGTACCGGGGAGCTGTTTTTT | CASSPIAGPSTGELFF
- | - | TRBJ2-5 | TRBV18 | TGTCCCAGCTCACCATATGAGCGGAAAGAGACCCAGTACTTC | CPSSPYERKETQYF
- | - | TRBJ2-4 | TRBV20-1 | TGCAGTGCTCCTACTGCCAAAAACATTCAGTACTTC | CSAPTAKNIQYF
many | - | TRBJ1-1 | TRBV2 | TGTGCCAGCAGTGGGGTCATCGAAGCTTTCTTT | CASSGVIEAFF
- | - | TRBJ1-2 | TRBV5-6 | TGTGCCAGCAGCTTGGCCTCGGTTGACTATGGCTACACCTTC | CASSLASVDYGYTF
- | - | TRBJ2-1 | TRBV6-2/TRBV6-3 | TGTGCCAGCAGTGAGGACGACGGCTGGGAGCAGTTCTTC | CASSEDDGWEQFF
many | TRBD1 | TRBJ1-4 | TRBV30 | TGTGCCTGGAACAGGGGAAGGCCTAATGAAAAACTGTTTTTT | CAWNRGRPNEKLFF
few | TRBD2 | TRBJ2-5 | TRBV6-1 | TGTGCCAGCAGTGGAATGGGACTAGTGGAATTTCGCGAGACCCAGTACTTC | CASSGMGLVEFRETQYF
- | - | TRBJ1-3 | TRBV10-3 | TGTGCCAGCAGAAGTGGGGGAACTGGAAACACCATATATTTT | CASRSGGTGNTIYF
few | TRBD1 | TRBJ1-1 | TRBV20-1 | TGCAGTGCTCGTCCCGGGACAGGGCCGGGCACTGAAGCTTTCTTT | CSARPGTGPGTEAFF
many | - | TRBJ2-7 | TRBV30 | TGTGCCTGGTACAGGGATGGATCCGAGCAGTACTTC | CAWYRDGSEQYF
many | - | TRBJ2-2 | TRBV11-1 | TGTGCCAGCAGTCGGGGTGCCGGGGAGCTGTTTTTT | CASSRGAGELFF
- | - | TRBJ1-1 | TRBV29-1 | TGCAGCGTTGACAGGGTCTACGAAGCTTTCTTT | CSVDRVYEAFF
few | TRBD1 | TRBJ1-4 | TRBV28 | TGTGCCAGCGGCAGCCCACAGGGGGCGCATGAAAAACTGTTTTTT | CASGSPQGAHEKLFF
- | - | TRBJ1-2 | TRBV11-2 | TGTGCCAGCAGCCGAGAAGGAACTAACTATGGCTACGCCTTC | CASSREGTNYGYAF
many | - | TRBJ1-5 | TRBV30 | TGTGCCTGGAGTCCCGATCGGGGCTATCAGCCCCAGCATTTT | CAWSPDRGYQPQHF
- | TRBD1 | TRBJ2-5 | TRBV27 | TGTGCCAGCAGACGCGACAGGGGGCAGGAGACCCAGTACTTC | CASRRDRGQETQYF
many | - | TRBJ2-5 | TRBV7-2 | TGTGCCAGCAGCTCCAACGGGGGTTCAGAGACCCAGTACTTC | CASSSNGGSETQYF
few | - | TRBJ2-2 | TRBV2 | TGTGCCAGCAGTGAAGCGGCTACACAGAACACCGGGGAGCTGTTTTTT | CASSEAATQNTGELFF
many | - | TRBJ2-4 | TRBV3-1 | TGTGCCAGCAGCCAGGCCCTAGCCGACATGGAAGACATTCAGTACTTC | CASSQALADMEDIQYF
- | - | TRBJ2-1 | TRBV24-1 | TGTGCCACCAGTGCCTACTCGGGTGAGCAGTTCTTC | CATSAYSGEQFF
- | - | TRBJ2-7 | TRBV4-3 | TGCGCCAGCAGCCAAGGGGCAGAACGCGAGCAGTACTTC | CASSQGAEREQYF
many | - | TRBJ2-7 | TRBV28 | TGTGCCAGCAGTCCAATGGTGTCCCTGGGGGAGCAGTACTTC | CASSPMVSLGEQYF
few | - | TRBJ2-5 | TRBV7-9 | TGTGCCAGCAGCTTAGAGGCGACCCCCAAGGGGCAAGAGACCCAGTACTTC | CASSLEATPKGQETQYF
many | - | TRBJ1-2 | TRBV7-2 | TGTGCCAGCAGCTTAGGGGGGCTGGGTGGCTACACCTTC | CASSLGGLGGYTF
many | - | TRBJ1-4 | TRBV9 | TGTGCCAGCAGCGTAGAGGGCAGGCTTAATGAAAAACTGTTTTTT | CASSVEGRLNEKLFF
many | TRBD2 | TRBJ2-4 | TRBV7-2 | TGTGCCAGCAGTCCCGGGACTAGCGGGAGTTCGTACATTCAGTACTTC | CASSPGTSGSSYIQYF
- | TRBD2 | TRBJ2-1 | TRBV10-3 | TGTGCCATCAACGGAGGGACTAGCGGGAGGCGGGGCGATGAGCAGTTCTTC | CAINGGTSGRRGDEQFF
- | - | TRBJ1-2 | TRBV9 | TGTGCCAGCAGCGTAGGGGGGATGCGGGGGGACTATGGCTACACCTTC | CASSVGGMRGDYGYTF